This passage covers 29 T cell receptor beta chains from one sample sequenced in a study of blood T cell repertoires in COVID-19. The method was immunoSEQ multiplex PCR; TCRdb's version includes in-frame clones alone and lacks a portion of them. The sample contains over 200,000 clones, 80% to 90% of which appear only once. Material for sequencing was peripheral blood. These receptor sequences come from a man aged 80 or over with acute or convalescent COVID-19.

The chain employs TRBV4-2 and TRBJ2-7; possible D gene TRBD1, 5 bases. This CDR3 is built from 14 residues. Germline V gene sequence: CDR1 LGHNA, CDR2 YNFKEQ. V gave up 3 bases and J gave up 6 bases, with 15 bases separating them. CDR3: CASSQAGQRIEQYF. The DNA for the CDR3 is TGTGCCAGCAGCCAGGCAGGGCAGAGGATCGAGCAGTACTTC.

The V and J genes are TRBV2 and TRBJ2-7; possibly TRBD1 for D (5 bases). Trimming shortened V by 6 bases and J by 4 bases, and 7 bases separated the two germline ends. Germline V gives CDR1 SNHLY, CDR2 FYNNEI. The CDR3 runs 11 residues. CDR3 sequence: CASRRQYEQYF. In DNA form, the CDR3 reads TGTGCCAGCAGGAGACAGTACGAGCAGTACTTC. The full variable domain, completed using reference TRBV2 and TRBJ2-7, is EPEVTQTPSHQVTQMGQEVILRCVPISNHLYFYWYRQILGQKVEFLVSFYNNEISEKSEIFDDQFSVERPDGSNFTLKIRSTKLEDSAMYFCASRRQYEQYFGPGTRLTVT.

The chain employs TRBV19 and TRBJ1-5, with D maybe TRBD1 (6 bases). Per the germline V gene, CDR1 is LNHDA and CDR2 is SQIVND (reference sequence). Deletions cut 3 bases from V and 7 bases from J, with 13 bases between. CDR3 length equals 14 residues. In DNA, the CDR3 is TGTGCCAGTAGTATTTGGGGGCCCAGGCAGCCCCAGCATTTT. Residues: CASSIWGPRQPQHF.

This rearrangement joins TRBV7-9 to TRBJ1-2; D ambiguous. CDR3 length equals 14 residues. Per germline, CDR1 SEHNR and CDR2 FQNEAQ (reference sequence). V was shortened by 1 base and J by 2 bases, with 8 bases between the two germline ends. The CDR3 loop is CASSLDGKNYGYTF. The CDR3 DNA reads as TGTGCCAGCAGCTTAGACGGGAAAAACTATGGCTACACCTTC.

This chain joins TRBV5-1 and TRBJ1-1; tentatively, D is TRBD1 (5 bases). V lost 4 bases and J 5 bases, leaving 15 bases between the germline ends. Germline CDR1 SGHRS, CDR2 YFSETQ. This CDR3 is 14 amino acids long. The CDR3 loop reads CASSPLGGNTEAFF. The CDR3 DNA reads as TGCGCCAGCAGCCCCCTGGGGGGTAATACTGAAGCTTTCTTT.

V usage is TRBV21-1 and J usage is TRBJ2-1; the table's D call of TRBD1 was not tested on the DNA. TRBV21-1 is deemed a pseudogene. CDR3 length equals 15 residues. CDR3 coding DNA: TGTGCCAGCAGCAAAGAAGGGGGTACAGGGTGTGAGCAGTTCTTC. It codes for CASSKEGGTGCEQFF.

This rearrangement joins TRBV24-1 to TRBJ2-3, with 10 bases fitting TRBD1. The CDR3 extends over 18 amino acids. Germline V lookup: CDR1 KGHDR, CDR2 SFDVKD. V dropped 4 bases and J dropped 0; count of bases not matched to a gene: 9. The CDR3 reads CATSDPIWGQGSTDTQYF. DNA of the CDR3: TGTGCCACCAGTGACCCAATCTGGGGACAGGGGAGCACAGATACGCAGTATTTT.

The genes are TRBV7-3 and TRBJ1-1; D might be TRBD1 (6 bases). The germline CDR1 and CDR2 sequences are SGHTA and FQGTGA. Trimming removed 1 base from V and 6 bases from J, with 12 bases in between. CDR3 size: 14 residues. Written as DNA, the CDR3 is TGTGCCAGCAGCTTAAGACAGGCGGTCCCTGAAGCTTTCTTT. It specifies CASSLRQAVPEAFF.

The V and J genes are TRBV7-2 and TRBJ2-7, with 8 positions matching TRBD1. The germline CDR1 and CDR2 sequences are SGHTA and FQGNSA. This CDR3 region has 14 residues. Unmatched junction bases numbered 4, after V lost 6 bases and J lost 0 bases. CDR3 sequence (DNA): TGTGCCAGCAGGGGCCAGGGGGCCTCCTACGAGCAGTACTTC. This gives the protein CASRGQGASYEQYF. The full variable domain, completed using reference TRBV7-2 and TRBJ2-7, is GAGVSQSPSNKVTEKGKDVELRCDPISGHTALYWYRQSLGQGLEFLIYFQGNSAPDKSGLPSDRFSAERTGGSVSTLTIQRTQQEDSAVYLCASRGQGASYEQYFGPGTRLTVT.

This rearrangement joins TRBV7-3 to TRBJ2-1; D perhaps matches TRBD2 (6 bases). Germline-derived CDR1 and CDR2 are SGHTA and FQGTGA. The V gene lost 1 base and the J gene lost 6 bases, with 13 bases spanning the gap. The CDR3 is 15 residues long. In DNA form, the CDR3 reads TGTGCCAGCAGCTTAAGGGCGGGATTGGGCAATGAGCAGTTCTTC. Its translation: CASSLRAGLGNEQFF.

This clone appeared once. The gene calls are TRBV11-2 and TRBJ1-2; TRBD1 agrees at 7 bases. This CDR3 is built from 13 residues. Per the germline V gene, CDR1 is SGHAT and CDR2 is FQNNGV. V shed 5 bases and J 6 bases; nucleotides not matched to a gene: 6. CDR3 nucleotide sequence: TGTGCCAGCAGCCTGACAGGGTTGGATGGCTACACCTTC. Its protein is CASSLTGLDGYTF.

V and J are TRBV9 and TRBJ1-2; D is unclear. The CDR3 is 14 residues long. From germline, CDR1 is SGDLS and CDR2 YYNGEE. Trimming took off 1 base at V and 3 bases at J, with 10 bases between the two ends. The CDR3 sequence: CASSVTPSHYGYTF. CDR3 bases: TGTGCCAGCAGCGTAACACCTTCCCACTATGGCTACACCTTC.

The CDR3 nucleotides read TGTGCCAGCAGTTTAGCGGGAGGGCCCCCCGATGAGCAGTTCTTC. It codes for CASSLAGGPPDEQFF. The chain links TRBV6-1 to TRBJ2-1; 11 positions agree with TRBD2. The trim removed 5 bases at V and 8 bases at J, leaving 8 bases unmatched. The CDR3 is made up of 15 amino acids. CDR1 and CDR2 from the germline V gene are MNHNS and SASEGT.

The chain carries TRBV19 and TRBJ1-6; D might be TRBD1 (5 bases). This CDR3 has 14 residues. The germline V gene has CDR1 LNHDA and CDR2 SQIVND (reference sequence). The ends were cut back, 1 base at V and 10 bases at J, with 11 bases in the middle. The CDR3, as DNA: TGTGCCAGTAGTATAGGCGACAGCCAATCACCCCTCCACTTT. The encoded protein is CASSIGDSQSPLHF.

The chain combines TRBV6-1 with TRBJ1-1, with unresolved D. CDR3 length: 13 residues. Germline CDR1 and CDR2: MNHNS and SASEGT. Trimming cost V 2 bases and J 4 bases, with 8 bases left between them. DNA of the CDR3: TGTGCCAGCAGTGAAAATGACATCACTGAAGCTTTCTTT. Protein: CASSENDITEAFF.

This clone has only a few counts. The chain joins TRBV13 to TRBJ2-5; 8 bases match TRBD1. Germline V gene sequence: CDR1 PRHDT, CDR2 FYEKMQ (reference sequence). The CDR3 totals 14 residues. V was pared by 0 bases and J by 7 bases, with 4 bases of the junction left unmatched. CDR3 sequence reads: CASSLGRGQRTQYF. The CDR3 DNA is TGTGCCAGCAGCTTAGGCAGGGGGCAACGGACCCAGTACTTC.

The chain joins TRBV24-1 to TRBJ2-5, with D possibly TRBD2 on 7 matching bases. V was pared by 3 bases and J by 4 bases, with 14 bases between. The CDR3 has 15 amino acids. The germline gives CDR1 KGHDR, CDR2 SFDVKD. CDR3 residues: CATSDVGGARETQYF. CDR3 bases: TGTGCCACCAGTGATGTGGGGGGGGCGCGAGAGACCCAGTACTTC.

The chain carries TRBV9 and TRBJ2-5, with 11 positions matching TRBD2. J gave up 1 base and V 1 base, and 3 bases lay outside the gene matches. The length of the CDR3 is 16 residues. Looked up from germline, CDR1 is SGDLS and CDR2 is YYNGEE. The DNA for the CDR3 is TGTGCCAGCAGCGTAAGGGGACTAGCGGTCCAAGAGACCCAGTACTTC. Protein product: CASSVRGLAVQETQYF.

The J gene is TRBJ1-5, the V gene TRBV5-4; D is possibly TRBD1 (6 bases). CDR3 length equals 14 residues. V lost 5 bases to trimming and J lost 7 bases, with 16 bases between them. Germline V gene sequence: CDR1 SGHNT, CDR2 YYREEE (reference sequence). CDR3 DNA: TGTGCCAGCAGTTTCGCAGGGGAGGGACAGCCCCAGCATTTT. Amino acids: CASSFAGEGQPQHF. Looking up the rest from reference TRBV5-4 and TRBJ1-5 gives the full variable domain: ETGVTQSPTHLIKTRGQQVTLRCSSQSGHNTVSWYQQALGQGPQFIFQYYREEENGRGNFPPRFSGLQFPNYSSELNVNALELDDSALYLCASSFAGEGQPQHFGDGTRLSIL.

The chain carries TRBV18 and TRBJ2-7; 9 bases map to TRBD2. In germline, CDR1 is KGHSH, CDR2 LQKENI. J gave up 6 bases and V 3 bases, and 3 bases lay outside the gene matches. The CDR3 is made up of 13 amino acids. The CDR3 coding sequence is TGTGCCAGCTCACCCGGCGGGGGGGCCGAGCAGTACGTC. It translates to CASSPGGGAEQYV.

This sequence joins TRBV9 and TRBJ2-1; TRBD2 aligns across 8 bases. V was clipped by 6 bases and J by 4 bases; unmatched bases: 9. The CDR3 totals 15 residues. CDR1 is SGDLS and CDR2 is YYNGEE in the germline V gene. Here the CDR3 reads CASTPTGGIYNEQFF. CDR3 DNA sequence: TGTGCCAGCACCCCTACGGGAGGGATTTACAATGAGCAGTTCTTC.

CDR3 sequence reads: CASSLFEPTDTQYF. The CDR3 bases are TGCGCCAGCAGCTTATTCGAGCCCACAGATACGCAGTATTTT. The gene calls are TRBV5-1 and TRBJ2-3; D uncertain. The length of the CDR3 is 14 residues. Trimming left V 2 bases short and J 2 bases short, with 9 bases between. Germline CDR1 SGHRS, CDR2 YFSETQ. The full variable domain, its missing parts supplied by reference TRBV5-1 and TRBJ2-3, is KAGVTQTPRYLIKTRGQQVTLSCSPISGHRSVSWYQQTPGQGLQFLFEYFSETQRNKGNFPGRFSGRQFSNSRSEMNVSTLELGDSALYLCASSLFEPTDTQYFGPGTRLTVL.

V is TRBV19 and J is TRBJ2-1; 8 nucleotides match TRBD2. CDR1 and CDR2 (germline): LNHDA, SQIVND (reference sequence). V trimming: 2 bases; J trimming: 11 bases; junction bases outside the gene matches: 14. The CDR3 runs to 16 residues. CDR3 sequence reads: CASSIMLLAGRGQQFF. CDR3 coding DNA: TGTGCCAGTAGTATAATGTTATTAGCGGGACGAGGTCAGCAGTTCTTC.

The CDR3 loop reads CASSIGQRNSPLHF. The DNA of the CDR3 is TGTGCCAGTAGTATAGGACAGAGAAATTCACCCCTCCACTTT. The J gene is TRBJ1-6, the V gene TRBV19, with D tentatively TRBD1 (5 bases). Germline V gives CDR1 LNHDA, CDR2 SQIVND (reference sequence). CDR3 length: 14 residues. The V and J ends lost 1 base and 7 bases respectively, with 8 bases between them.

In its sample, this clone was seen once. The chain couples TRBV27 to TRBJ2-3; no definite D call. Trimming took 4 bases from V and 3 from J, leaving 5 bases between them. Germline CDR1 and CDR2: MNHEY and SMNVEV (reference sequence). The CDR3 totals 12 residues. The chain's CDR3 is CASSSQTDTQYF. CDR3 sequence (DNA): TGTGCCAGCAGTTCCCAAACAGATACGCAGTATTTT.

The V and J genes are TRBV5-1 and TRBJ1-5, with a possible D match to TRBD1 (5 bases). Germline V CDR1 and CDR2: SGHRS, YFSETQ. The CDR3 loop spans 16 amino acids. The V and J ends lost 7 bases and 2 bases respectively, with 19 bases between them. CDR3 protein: CASHRPGELGNQPQHF. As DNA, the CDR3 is TGCGCCAGCCATCGCCCGGGGGAGTTGGGCAATCAGCCCCAGCATTTT.

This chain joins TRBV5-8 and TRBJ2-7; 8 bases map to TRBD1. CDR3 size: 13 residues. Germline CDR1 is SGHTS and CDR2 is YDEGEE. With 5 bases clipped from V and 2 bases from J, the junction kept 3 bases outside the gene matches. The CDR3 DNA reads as TGTGCCAGCAGGCAGGGGGCGGCCTACGAGCAGTACGTC. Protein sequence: CASRQGAAYEQYV.

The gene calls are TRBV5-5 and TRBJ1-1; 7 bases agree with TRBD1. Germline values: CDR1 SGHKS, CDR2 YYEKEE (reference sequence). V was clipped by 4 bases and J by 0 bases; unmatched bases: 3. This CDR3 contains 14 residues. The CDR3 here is CASSPTGLNTEAFF. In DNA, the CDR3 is TGTGCCAGCAGCCCGACAGGGTTGAACACTGAAGCTTTCTTT.

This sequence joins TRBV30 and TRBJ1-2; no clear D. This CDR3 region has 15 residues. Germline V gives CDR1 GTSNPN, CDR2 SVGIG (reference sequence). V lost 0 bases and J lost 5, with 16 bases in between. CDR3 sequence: CAWSVSVGERYGYTF. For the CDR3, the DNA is TGTGCCTGGAGTGTCTCTGTCGGAGAGCGTTATGGCTACACCTTC. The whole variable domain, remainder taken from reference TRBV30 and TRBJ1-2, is SQTIHQWPATLVQPVGSPLSLECTVEGTSNPNLYWYRQAAGRGLQLLFYSVGIGQISSEVPQNLSASRPQDRQFILSSKKLLLSDSGFYLCAWSVSVGERYGYTFGSGTRLTVV.